This T cell receptor beta chain was captured in a study of Ad26.COV2.S vaccination and SARS-CoV-2 variants. Study-wide context: Ad26.COV2.S was injected intramuscularly once or twice, 56 days apart. Study observations and caveats: Recipients of either vaccine or placebo displayed similar breadth of non-spike TCRs. Vaccine recipients had higher spike-specific TCR breadth than placebo recipients.

The treatment is: about 20 received Ad26.COV2.S at low or high dose, single or two shots; about 5 received placebo; per-sample allocation not given. The samples date from day 63 after the first vaccine or placebo injection. Generated by immunoSEQ multiplex PCR, the TCRdb table keeps only in-frame clones and is missing some. The sample shows around 500,000 clones, 80% to 90% of them seen only once. V dropped 5 bases and J dropped 7 bases, with 12 bases sitting between them. Germline loops: CDR1 LGHDT, CDR2 YNNKEL (reference sequence). The CDR3 is 14 residues long. This clone appeared a few times. Its antigen is as yet unknown.

This rearrangement joins TRBV3-1 (or the pseudogene TRBV3-2) to TRBJ1-6; the D is unclear. The sequenced sample was peripheral blood, obtained in a trial of Ad26.COV2.S vaccine versus placebo. The clonotype comes from a person between 18 and 65 years old who received the Ad26.COV2.S COVID-19 vaccine or a placebo. The CDR3 region is CASSDDWWNSPLHF. In nucleotides, the CDR3 is TGTGCCAGCAGCGATGATTGGTGGAATTCACCCCTCCACTTT.